Below are 2 T cell receptor beta chains sequenced from a single sample in a study of metastatic and nonmetastatic thyroid tumors. Until they underwent thyroid surgery, no patient had received any treatment. TCRdb reanalyzed the PCR reads with MiXCR. This sample yields 10,000 to 15,000 clones, of which 9.5% to 13% are seen a single time; approximately 32% belongs to the top ten. Material: blood. Receptors originate from a female donor with papillary thyroid cancer or a benign thyroid nodule (not recorded which). Some clones in this sample may be carry-over from other donors' samples.

Points on this clone: Compared with germline, one end of the junction differs, possibly owing to a read error. The gene calls are TRBV4-3 and TRBJ2-6; D remains unclear. CDR1 and CDR2 from the germline V gene are LGHNA and YSLEER. This CDR3 has 16 amino acids. The CDR3 is CASSQVQCTGVNVLTF. The CDR3, as DNA: TGCGCCAGCAGCCAAGTTCAGTGTACTGGGGTCAACGTCCTGACTTTC.

In its sample, this clone ranks as medium-sized. This chain connects TRBV28 to TRBJ2-5, with 9 nucleotides matching TRBD2. Germline-derived CDR1 and CDR2 are MDHEN and SYDVKM. The V and J ends lost 7 bases and 7 bases, in that order; junction bases with no gene match: 19. The length of the CDR3 is 17 residues. The CDR3 sequence: CASNPGGSGSAGGTQYF. The CDR3 DNA reads as TGTGCCAGCAACCCTGGGGGTAGCGGGAGTGCGGGGGGGACCCAGTACTTC.